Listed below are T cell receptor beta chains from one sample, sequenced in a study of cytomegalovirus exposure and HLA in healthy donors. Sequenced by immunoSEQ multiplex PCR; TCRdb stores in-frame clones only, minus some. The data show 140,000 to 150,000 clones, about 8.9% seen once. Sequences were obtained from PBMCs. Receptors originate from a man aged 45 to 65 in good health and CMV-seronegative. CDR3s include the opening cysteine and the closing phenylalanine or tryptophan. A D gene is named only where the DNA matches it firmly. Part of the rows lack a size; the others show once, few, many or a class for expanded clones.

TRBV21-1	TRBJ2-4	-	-	TGTGCCAGCAGCAAAGATTGTGCGGACAGGGAAAACATTCAGTACTTC	CASSKDCADRENIQYF
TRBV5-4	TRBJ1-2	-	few	TGTGCCAGCAGCTTGGACAGGGTTACATACCGCACGGGCTATGGCTACACCTTC	CASSLDRVTYRTGYGYTF
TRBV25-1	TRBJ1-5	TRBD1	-	TGTGCCAGCAGTGGTCGGACAGGGGATGGTCAGCCCCAGCATTTT	CASSGRTGDGQPQHF
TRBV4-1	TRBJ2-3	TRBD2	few	TGCGCCAGCAGCCAAGAGGTGCTAGCGGGATCACCTTCGCAGTATTTT	CASSQEVLAGSPSQYF
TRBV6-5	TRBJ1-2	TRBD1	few	TGTGCCAGCAGACCCGCGGGACAGACGAACTATGGCTACACCTTC	CASRPAGQTNYGYTF
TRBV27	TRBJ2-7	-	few	TGTGCCAGCAGCATAGCCAGTAGCTACGAGCAGTACTTC	CASSIASSYEQYF
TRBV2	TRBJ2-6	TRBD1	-	TGTGCCAGCAGTGGGTGGACAGGGGGCGCTGGGGCCAACGTCCTGACTTTC	CASSGWTGGAGANVLTF
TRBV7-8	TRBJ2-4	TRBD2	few	TGTGCCAGCAGCTTGGGACTAGCGGGGGTAGCCAAAAACATTCAGTACTTC	CASSLGLAGVAKNIQYF
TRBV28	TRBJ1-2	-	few	TGTGCCAGCAGTTCCTCGGGGGGGACCACTAACTATGGCTACACCTTC	CASSSSGGTTNYGYTF
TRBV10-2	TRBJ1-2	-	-	TGCGCCAGCAGTTTGGACAGAAACTATGGCTACACCTTC	CASSLDRNYGYTF